Below are 9 T cell receptor beta chains sequenced from a single sample in a study of blood T cells in healthy people across ages. Through a sample-barcoded 5' primer and a J-beta primer mix, a second PCR was run for roughly 6 to 11 cycles. Via MiXCR, TCRdb re-called the 5' RACE reads, giving one row per CDR3 protein. There are 760,000 or so distinct CDR3 sequences in the sample; just under 25% occur only once, and around 9.2% lies in the top ten. These same records also appear under a second study, on T cells of mothers and their children.

The specimen sequenced was blood. These TCRs come from a boy aged 5 to 17 in good health.

This clonotype was seen ten or more times. This sequence joins TRBV20-1 and TRBJ2-1; TRBD1 matches at 7 bases. Germline V gene lookup returns CDR1 DFQATT and CDR2 SNEGSKA (reference sequence). This CDR3 has 13 amino acids. The V and J ends lost 3 bases and 12 bases, in that order; junction bases with no gene match: 11. The CDR3 DNA sequence: TGCAGTGCTAGTTCAGGGGGACGCTTCGGGCAGTTCTTC. As protein: CSASSGGRFGQFF.

For this clonotype: An end of the junction differs from the germline gene, which may be a read error. The chain has TRBV10-3 and TRBJ2-5, with D possibly called TRBD1 or TRBD2 (5 bases each). CDR1 and CDR2 (germline): ENHRY, SYGVKD. The CDR3 totals 13 residues. In DNA, the CDR3 is TGTGCCATCAGTGGGGGGTACCAAGAGACCCGGTACTTC. Translation gives CAISGGYQETRYF.

V is TRBV29-1 and J is TRBJ2-7; a possible D gene is TRBD2 (7 bases). In germline, CDR1 is SQVTM, CDR2 ANQGSEA. V shed 4 bases and J shed 4 bases, with 17 bases lying between them. This CDR3 is built from 14 residues. The CDR3 region has the DNA TGCAGCGTTGGCCTGTGGGGGGGCCATTACGAGCAGTACTTC. Residues: CSVGLWGGHYEQYF.

The CDR3: CASSQSPGSNEQFF. The CDR3 region has the DNA TGTGCCAGCAGCCAGAGTCCGGGGTCCAATGAGCAGTTCTTC. This chain connects TRBV3-1 to TRBJ2-1, with D possibly TRBD2 on 5 matching bases. This CDR3 contains 14 residues. V was cut by 3 bases and J by 6 bases, with 12 bases left in between. The germline CDR1 and CDR2 sequences are LGHDT and YNNKEL (reference sequence).

The gene calls are TRBV4-1 and TRBJ2-7, with 7 bases lining up with TRBD1. After removal of 1 base from V and 3 bases from J, the junction contained 9 bases not matched to a gene. The germline V gene encodes CDR1 MGHRA and CDR2 YSYEKL. The CDR3 has 16 residues. The DNA of the CDR3 is TGCGCCAGCAGCCAAGTCGAGGGGGCAGGGGACTACGAGCAGTACTTC. Translation gives CASSQVEGAGDYEQYF.

V and J are TRBV20-1 and TRBJ2-5, with 11 bases identical to TRBD2. Germline V gene data show CDR1 as DFQATT and CDR2 as SNEGSKA (reference sequence). The CDR3 loop spans 15 amino acids. Losses at the gene ends were 1 base for V and 1 base for J; bases not matched to a gene: 2. The CDR3 DNA sequence: TGCAGTGCTAGAGGACTAGCGGGACCCCAAGAGACCCAGTACTTC. The encoded protein is CSARGLAGPQETQYF.

This clonotype was picked up a small number of times. This chain joins TRBV9 and TRBJ2-5; D is possibly TRBD2 (7 bases). The V end lost 0 bases, the J end lost 4 bases, and 16 bases lay between the germline ends. CDR3 length: 16 amino acids. CDR1 is SGDLS, CDR2 YYNGEE, per germline. The CDR3 coding sequence is TGTGCCAGCAGCGTAGGCGGGGGCGGGGTACCAGAGACCCAGTACTTC. This encodes CASSVGGGGVPETQYF. The full variable domain, rest sourced from reference TRBV9 and TRBJ2-5, is DSGVTQTPKHLITATGQRVTLRCSPRSGDLSVYWYQQSLDQGLQFLIQYYNGEERAKGNILERFSAQQFPDLHSELNLSSLELGDSALYFCASSVGGGGVPETQYFGPGTRLLVL.

In its sample, this clonotype was seen a few times. The chain is built from TRBV3-1 and TRBJ2-2; TRBD1 aligns across 7 bases. The CDR3 runs 16 residues. V trimming: 3 bases; J trimming: 5 bases; junction bases outside the gene matches: 9. Per the germline V gene, CDR1 is LGHDT and CDR2 is YNNKEL (reference sequence). CDR3 sequence reads: CASSHPQGMRTGELFF. The DNA for the CDR3 is TGTGCCAGCAGCCACCCACAGGGGATGAGAACCGGGGAGCTGTTTTTT.

This clonotype turned up a few times. The genes are TRBV14 and TRBJ2-3, with 10 positions matching TRBD2. This CDR3 is 17 amino acids long. Per germline, CDR1 SGHDN and CDR2 FVKESK. The ends lost 0 bases at V and 4 bases at J; junction bases unmatched: 7. The CDR3 DNA is TGTGCCAGCAGCCAAGATCGCGGACTAGCGGCACCAGATACGCAGTATTTT. This encodes CASSQDRGLAAPDTQYF.